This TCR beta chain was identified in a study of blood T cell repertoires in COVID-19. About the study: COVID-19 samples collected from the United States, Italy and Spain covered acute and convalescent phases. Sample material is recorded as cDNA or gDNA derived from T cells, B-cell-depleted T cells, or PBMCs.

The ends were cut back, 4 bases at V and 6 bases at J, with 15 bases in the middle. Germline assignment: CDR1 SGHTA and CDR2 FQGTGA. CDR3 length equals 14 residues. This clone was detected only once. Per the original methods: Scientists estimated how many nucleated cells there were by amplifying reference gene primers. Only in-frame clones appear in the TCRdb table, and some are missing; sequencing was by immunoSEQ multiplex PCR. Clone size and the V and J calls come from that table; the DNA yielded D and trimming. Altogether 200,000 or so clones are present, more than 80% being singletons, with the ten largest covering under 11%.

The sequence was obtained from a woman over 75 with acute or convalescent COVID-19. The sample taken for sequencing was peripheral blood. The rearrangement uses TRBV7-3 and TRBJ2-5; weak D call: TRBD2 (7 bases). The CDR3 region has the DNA TGTGCCAGCAGCTCGGGGGGCGCTATGCAGACCCAGTACTTC. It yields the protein CASSSGGAMQTQYF.